The sequence of this TCR beta chain was determined in a study of a mutant IDH1 vaccine in newly diagnosed glioma. Study summary: Patients, over weeks 1, 3, 5, 7, 11, 15, 19 and 23, received a total of eight vaccinations. Antecedent treatment encompassed radiotherapy, temozolomide, or their combination; the majority received both.

The sample's time point: week 23, last vaccination. Every single dose of the vaccine, 300 ug of mutant IDH1 20-mer peptide, came with topical imiquimod. The study enrolled donors with new WHO grade 3 or 4 IDH1-mutant, ATRX-lost astrocytomas. As regards this clone: No antigen is known for it.

Some clones are missing from TCRdb's copy, which holds only in-frame ones; the method was immunoSEQ multiplex PCR. The sample includes just over 80,000 clones, 70% to 90% seen only once; the top ten take 2% to 2.5%. General study findings and limits: Immune responses induced by the vaccine were seen in around 93% of patients, spanning multiple MHC alleles.

The CDR3 has 14 amino acids. The V and J ends lost 5 bases and 6 bases respectively, with 14 bases between them. Germline CDR1 reads SGHTA; CDR2 reads FQGTGA. The V gene is TRBV7-3, the J gene TRBJ2-1, with a possible D match to TRBD1 (7 bases). The receptor's source is a man between 25 and 39 years old with glioma. Some clones in this sample may be carry-over from other donors' samples. This specimen consisted of PBMCs, obtained from a glioma patient whose treatment included an IDH1 peptide vaccine. This CDR3 reads CASSAGQRVNEQFF. The CDR3 DNA sequence: TGTGCCAGCAGCGCGGGACAGAGGGTCAATGAGCAGTTCTTC.